These 17 T cell receptor beta chains were sequenced from one sample in a study of CXCR3-negative and CXCR3-positive naive CD8 T cells. The libraries of TRB cDNA were constructed through 5' RACE using UMI labels. TCRdb reanalyzed the 5' RACE reads, giving one entry per CDR3 protein sequence and no DNA. The sample totals about 66,000 distinct CDR3 sequences; its top ten clones hold around 4%. The sample taken for sequencing was naive CXCR3- CD8+ T cells from blood. Documented subset: CD45RO-CCR7+CD27+CD95- naive CD8+ T cells lacking CXCR3 (TNR3-). These receptors were taken from a human donor in good health. Some clones in this sample may be carry-over from other donors' samples.

The chain combines TRBV14 with TRBJ2-2; without DNA, the TCRdb call of TRBD2 cannot be checked. The CDR3 has 13 residues. Germline assignment: CDR1 SGHDN and CDR2 FVKESK. CDR3 protein: CASSQALTGELFF.

The rearrangement joins TRBV29-1 to TRBJ1-1; TCRdb proposes TRBD1, but this gene call is untestable without DNA. Germline V gives CDR1 SQVTM, CDR2 ANQGSEA. CDR3 length equals 13 residues. CDR3 sequence reads: CSAATAMNTEAFF.

This chain links TRBV14 with TRBJ2-7; the TCRdb D gene call, TRBD1, has no DNA to confirm it. The CDR3 is made up of 15 amino acids. CDR1 and CDR2 (germline): SGHDN, FVKESK. CDR3: CASSQGGHDPYEQYF.

This rearrangement joins TRBV28 to TRBJ2-1; no DNA is available, so the TRBD2 call from TCRdb remains unchecked. This CDR3 has 17 amino acids. Germline V gives CDR1 MDHEN, CDR2 SYDVKM. This CDR3 reads CATVTSGGAVGYNEQFF.

The J gene is TRBJ2-3, the V gene TRBV20-1; there is no DNA to check the TCRdb D call of TRBD2. Germline-derived CDR1 and CDR2 are DFQATT and SNEGSKA (reference sequence). This CDR3 contains 14 residues. The CDR3 sequence is CSAPIAGEGDTQYF.

The chain uses TRBV19 and TRBJ1-1. Per the germline V gene, CDR1 is LNHDA and CDR2 is SQIVND (reference sequence). This CDR3 has 12 residues. The chain's CDR3 is CASSLANTEAFF.

The V call is TRBV20-1, the J call TRBJ2-7. This CDR3 is 11 amino acids long. In germline, CDR1 is DFQATT, CDR2 SNEGSKA (reference sequence). The CDR3 is CSVYSSYEQYF.

CDR3 protein: CASRLNAGTENSPLHF. This rearrangement joins TRBV28 to TRBJ1-6; TCRdb names TRBD1, which stays unverified in the absence of DNA. The CDR3 runs to 16 residues. The germline V gene has CDR1 MDHEN and CDR2 SYDVKM.

V is TRBV5-1 and J is TRBJ1-1; TCRdb indicates TRBD1, and absent DNA this call remains unverified. Per germline, CDR1 SGHRS and CDR2 YFSETQ. This CDR3 has 13 amino acids. The CDR3 protein is CASSERGHTEAFF.

This chain connects TRBV20-1 to TRBJ2-1. CDR1 DFQATT and CDR2 SNEGSKA come from the germline V gene (reference sequence). The CDR3 runs to 12 residues. This CDR3 is CSARDTDLEQFF.

The rearrangement uses TRBV11-2 and TRBJ1-5; the D gene TCRdb calls, TRBD1, cannot be checked with no DNA. CDR1 is SGHAT, CDR2 FQNNGV, per germline. The CDR3 is made up of 15 amino acids. The CDR3: CASSLRTGGSQPQHF.

This chain uses TRBV29-1 with TRBJ1-1. The CDR3 spans 12 residues. Germline-derived CDR1 and CDR2 are SQVTM and ANQGSEA. The CDR3 sequence: CSARSLDTEAFF.

The chain combines TRBV20-1 with TRBJ2-1; the D gene TCRdb calls, TRBD1, cannot be checked with no DNA. This CDR3 is 15 amino acids long. CDR1 is DFQATT, CDR2 SNEGSKA, per germline (reference sequence). CDR3 sequence: CSGADGERSYNEQFF.

The rearrangement uses TRBV6-2 or TRBV6-3 and TRBJ1-2; the TCRdb D gene call, TRBD1, has no DNA to confirm it. Looked up from germline, CDR1 is MNHEY and CDR2 is SVGEGT. This CDR3 comprises 14 residues. This CDR3 reads CASTPQGGGKGYTF.

The chain has TRBV29-1 and TRBJ2-7; TCRdb designates TRBD1, a call that cannot be tested without DNA. From germline, CDR1 is SQVTM and CDR2 ANQGSEA. The CDR3 has 13 residues. The chain's CDR3 is CSVEGDSLHEQYF.

The CDR3 reads CASSLVRGTSGGRPPTYEQYF. The V call is TRBV7-8, the J call TRBJ2-7; absent DNA, TCRdb's TRBD2 call cannot be checked. The germline gives CDR1 SGHVS, CDR2 FQNEAQ. The CDR3 sequence is 21 residues long.

Its frequency marks this clonotype as medium-sized. The genes are TRBV4-3 and TRBJ2-1; TCRdb proposes TRBD1, but this gene call is untestable without DNA. Germline CDR1 and CDR2: LGHNA and YSLEER. This CDR3 has 17 amino acids. The CDR3 sequence: CASSQDVGGGTYNEQFF.